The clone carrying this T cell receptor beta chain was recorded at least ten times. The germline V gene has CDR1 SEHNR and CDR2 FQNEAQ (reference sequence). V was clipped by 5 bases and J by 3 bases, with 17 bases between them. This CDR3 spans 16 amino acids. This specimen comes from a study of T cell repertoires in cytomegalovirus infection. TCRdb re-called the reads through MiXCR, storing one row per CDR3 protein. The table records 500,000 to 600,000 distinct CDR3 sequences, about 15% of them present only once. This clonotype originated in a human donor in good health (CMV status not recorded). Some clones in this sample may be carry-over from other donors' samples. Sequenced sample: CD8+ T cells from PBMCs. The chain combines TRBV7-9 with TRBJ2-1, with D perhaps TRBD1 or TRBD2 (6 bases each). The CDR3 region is CASSQQTRGGYNEQFF. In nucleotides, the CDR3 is TGTGCCAGCAGCCAACAGACTAGAGGGGGCTACAATGAGCAGTTCTTC.